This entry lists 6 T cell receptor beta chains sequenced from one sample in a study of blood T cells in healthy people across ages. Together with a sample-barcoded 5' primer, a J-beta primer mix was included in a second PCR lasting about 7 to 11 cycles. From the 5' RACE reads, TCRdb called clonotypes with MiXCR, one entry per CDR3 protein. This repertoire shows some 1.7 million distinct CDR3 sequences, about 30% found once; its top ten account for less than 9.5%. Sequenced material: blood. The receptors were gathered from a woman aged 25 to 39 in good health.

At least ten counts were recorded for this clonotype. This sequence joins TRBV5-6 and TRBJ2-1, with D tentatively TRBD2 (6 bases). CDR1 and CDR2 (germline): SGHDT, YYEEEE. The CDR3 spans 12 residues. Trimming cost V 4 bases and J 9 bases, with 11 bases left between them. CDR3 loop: CASSPGVGEQFF. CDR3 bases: TGTGCCAGCAGCCCGGGGGTTGGTGAGCAGTTCTTC.

The CDR3 is CASSYPGTTDNEQFF. The CDR3 nucleotides are TGTGCCAGCAGCTATCCCGGGACTACTGACAATGAGCAGTTCTTC. The V gene is TRBV7-9, the J gene TRBJ2-1, with TRBD2 matching over 7 bases. Per germline, CDR1 SEHNR and CDR2 FQNEAQ (reference sequence). The CDR3 consists of 15 residues. Trimming at V came to 4 bases and at J to 5 bases, leaving 8 bases not matched to a gene. Full variable domain (rest looked up from reference TRBV7-9 and TRBJ2-1): DTGVSQNPRHKITKRGQNVTFRCDPISEHNRLYWYRQTLGQGPEFLTYFQNEAQLEKSRLLSDRFSAERPKGSFSTLEIQRTEQGDSAMYLCASSYPGTTDNEQFFGPGTRLTVL.

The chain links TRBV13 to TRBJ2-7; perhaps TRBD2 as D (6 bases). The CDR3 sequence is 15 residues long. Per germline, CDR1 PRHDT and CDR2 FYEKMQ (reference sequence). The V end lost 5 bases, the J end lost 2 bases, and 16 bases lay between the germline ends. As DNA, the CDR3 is TGTGCCAGCAGCACCAGGACGGGACTCCCCTACGAGCAGTACTTC. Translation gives CASSTRTGLPYEQYF.

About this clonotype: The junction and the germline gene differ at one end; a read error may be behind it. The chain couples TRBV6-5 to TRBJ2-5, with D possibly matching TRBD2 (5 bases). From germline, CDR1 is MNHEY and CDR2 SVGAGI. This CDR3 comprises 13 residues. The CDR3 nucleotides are TGTGCCGGCAGTTACCCGCCGGGGGAGACCCAGTACTTC. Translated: CAGSYPPGETQYF.

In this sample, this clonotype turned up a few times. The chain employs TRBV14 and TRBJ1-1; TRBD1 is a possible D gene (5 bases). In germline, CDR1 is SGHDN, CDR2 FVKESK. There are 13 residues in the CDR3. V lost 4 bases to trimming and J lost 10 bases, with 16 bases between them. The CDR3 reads CASSPQQESGAFF. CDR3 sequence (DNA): TGTGCCAGCAGCCCTCAACAGGAATCGGGAGCTTTCTTT.

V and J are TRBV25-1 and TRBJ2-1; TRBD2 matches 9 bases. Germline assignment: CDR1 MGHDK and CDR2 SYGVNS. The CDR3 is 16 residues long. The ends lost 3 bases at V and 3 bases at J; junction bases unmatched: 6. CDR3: CASSDTQRGDYNEQFF. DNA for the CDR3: TGTGCCAGCAGTGACACCCAGCGGGGGGACTACAATGAGCAGTTCTTC. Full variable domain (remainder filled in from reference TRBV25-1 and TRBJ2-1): EADIYQTPRYLVIGTGKKITLECSQTMGHDKMYWYQQDPGMELHLIHYSYGVNSTEKGDLSSESTVSRIRTEHFPLTLESARPSHTSQYLCASSDTQRGDYNEQFFGPGTRLTVL.